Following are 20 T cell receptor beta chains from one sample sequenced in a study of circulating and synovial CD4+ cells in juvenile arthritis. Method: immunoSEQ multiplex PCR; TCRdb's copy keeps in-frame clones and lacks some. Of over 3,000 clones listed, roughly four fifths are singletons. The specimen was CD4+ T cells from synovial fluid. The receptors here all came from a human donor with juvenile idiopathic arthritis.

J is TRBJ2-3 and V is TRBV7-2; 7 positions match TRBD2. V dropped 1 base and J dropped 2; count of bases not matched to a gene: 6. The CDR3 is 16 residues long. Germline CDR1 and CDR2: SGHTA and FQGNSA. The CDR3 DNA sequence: TGTGCCAGCAGCTTAGTTGTTAGCGGGTTCACAGATACGCAGTATTTT. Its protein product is CASSLVVSGFTDTQYF.

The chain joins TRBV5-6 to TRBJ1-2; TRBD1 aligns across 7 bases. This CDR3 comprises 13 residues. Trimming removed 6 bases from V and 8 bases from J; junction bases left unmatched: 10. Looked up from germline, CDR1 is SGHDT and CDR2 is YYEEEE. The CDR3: CASTPSGGRGYTF. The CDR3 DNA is TGTGCCAGCACCCCATCAGGGGGAAGGGGCTACACCTTC.

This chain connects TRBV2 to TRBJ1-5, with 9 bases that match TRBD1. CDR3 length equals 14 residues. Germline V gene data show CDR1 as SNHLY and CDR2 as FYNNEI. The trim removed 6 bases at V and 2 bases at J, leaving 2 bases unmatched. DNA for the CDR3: TGTGCCAGCAGACAGGGGGCGCGCAATCAGCCCCAGCATTTT. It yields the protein CASRQGARNQPQHF. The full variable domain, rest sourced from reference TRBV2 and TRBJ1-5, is EPEVTQTPSHQVTQMGQEVILRCVPISNHLYFYWYRQILGQKVEFLVSFYNNEISEKSEIFDDQFSVERPDGSNFTLKIRSTKLEDSAMYFCASRQGARNQPQHFGDGTRLSIL.

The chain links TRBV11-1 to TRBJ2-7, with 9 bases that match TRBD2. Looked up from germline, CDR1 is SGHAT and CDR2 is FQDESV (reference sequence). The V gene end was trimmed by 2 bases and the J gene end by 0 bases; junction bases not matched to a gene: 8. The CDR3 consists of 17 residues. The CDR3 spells CASSLKGTSRSSYEQYF. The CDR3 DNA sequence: TGTGCCAGCAGCTTAAAGGGGACTAGCCGGAGCTCCTACGAGCAGTACTTC.

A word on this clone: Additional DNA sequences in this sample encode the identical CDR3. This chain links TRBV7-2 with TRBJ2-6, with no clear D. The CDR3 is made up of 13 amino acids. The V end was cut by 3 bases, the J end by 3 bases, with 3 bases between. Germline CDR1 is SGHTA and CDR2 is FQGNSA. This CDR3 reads CASSFGGANVLTF. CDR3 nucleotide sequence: TGTGCCAGCAGCTTCGGTGGGGCCAACGTCCTGACTTTC.

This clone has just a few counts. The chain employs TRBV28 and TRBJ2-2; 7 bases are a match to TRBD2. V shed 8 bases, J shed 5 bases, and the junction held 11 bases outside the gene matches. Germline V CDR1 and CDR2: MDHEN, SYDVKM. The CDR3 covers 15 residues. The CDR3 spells CASGGLAVITGELFF. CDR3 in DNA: TGTGCCAGCGGTGGGCTAGCGGTAATTACCGGGGAGCTGTTTTTT.

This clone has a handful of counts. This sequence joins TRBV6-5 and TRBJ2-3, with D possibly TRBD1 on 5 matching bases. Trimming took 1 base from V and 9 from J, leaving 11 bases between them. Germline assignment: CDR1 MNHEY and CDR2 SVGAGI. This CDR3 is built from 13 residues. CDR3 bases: TGTGCCAGCAGTTACTGGGGCTCTAGAACGCAGTATTTT. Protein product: CASSYWGSRTQYF.

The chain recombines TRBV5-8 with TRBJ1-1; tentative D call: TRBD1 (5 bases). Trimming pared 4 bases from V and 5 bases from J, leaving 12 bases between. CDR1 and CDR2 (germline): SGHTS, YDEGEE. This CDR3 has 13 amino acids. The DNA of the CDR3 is TGTGCCAGCAGCGTAGACCAGGGTACTGAAGCTTTCTTT. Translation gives CASSVDQGTEAFF. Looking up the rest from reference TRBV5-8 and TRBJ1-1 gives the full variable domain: EAGVTQSPTHLIKTRGQQATLRCSPISGHTSVYWYQQALGLGLQFLLWYDEGEERNRGNFPPRFSGRQFPNYSSELNVNALELEDSALYLCASSVDQGTEAFFGQGTRLTVV.

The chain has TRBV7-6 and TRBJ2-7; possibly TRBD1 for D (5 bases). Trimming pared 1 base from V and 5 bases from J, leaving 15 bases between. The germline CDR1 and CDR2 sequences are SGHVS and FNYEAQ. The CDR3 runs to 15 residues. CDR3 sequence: CASSLEPGFTHEQYF. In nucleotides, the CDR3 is TGTGCCAGCAGCTTAGAGCCAGGGTTTACCCACGAGCAGTACTTC.

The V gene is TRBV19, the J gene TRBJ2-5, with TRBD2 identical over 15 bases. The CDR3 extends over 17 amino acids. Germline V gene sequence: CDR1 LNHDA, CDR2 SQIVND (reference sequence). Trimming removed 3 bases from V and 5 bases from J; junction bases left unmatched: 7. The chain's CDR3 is CASSMRTSGGASETQYF. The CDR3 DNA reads TGTGCCAGTAGTATGAGGACTAGCGGGGGGGCCAGTGAGACCCAGTACTTC.

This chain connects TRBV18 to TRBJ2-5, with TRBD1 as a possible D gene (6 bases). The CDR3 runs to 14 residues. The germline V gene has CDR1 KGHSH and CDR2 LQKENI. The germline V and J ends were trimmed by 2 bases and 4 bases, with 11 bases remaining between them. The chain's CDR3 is CASSPGQTGETQYF. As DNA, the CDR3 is TGTGCCAGCTCACCAGGACAGACGGGAGAGACCCAGTACTTC.

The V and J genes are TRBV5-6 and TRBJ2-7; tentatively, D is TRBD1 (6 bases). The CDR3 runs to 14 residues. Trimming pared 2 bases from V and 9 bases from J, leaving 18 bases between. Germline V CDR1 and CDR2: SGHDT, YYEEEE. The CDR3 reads CASSLGLPGVGQYF. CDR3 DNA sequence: TGTGCCAGCAGCTTAGGACTTCCAGGGGTAGGGCAGTACTTC.

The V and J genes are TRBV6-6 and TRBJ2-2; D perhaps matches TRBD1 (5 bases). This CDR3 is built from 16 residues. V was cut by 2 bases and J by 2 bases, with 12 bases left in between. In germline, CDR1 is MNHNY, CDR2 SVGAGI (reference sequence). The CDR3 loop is CASSYGRVANTGELFF. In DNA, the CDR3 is TGTGCCAGCAGTTACGGCAGGGTTGCCAACACCGGGGAGCTGTTTTTT.

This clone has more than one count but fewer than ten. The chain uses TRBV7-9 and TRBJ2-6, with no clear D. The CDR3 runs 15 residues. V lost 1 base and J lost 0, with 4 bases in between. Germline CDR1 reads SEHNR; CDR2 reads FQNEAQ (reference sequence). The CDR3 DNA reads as TGTGCCAGCAGCTTAGACAGCTCTGGGGCCAACGTCCTGACTTTC. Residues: CASSLDSSGANVLTF.

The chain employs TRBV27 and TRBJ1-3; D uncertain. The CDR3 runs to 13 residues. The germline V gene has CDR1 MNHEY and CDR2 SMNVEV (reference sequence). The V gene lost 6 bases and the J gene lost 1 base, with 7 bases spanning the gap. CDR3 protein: CASSLRSGNTIYF. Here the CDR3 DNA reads TGTGCCAGCAGCCTTAGATCTGGAAACACCATATATTTT.

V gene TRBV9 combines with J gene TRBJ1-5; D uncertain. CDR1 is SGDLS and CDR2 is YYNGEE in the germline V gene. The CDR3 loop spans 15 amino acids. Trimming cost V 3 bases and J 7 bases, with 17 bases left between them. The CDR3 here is CASSAGGAGGQPQHF. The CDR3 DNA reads TGTGCCAGCAGCGCCGGTGGCGCGGGCGGGCAGCCCCAGCATTTT. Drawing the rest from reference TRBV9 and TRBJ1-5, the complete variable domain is DSGVTQTPKHLITATGQRVTLRCSPRSGDLSVYWYQQSLDQGLQFLIQYYNGEERAKGNILERFSAQQFPDLHSELNLSSLELGDSALYFCASSAGGAGGQPQHFGDGTRLSIL.

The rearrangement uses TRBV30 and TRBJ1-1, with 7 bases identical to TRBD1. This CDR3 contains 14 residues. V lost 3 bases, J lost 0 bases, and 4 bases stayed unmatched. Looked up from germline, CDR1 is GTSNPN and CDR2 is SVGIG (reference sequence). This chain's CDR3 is CAWRQGQLNTEAFF. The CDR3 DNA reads TGTGCCTGGAGGCAGGGACAGCTGAACACTGAAGCTTTCTTT.

CDR3 amino acids: CASSQTPGQGGDTQYF. For the CDR3, the DNA is TGTGCCAGCAGCCAGACTCCGGGACAGGGAGGAGATACGCAGTATTTT. The V call is TRBV28, the J call TRBJ2-3, with 9 bases that match TRBD1. CDR1 and CDR2 (germline): MDHEN, SYDVKM. V lost 6 bases and J lost 5; bases outside the gene matches: 12. There are 16 residues in the CDR3.

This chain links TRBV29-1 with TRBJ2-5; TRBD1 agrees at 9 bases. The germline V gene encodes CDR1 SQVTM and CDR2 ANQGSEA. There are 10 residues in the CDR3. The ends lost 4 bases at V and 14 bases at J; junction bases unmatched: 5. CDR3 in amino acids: CSVGRDREYF. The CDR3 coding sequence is TGCAGCGTTGGTCGGGACAGGGAATACTTC.

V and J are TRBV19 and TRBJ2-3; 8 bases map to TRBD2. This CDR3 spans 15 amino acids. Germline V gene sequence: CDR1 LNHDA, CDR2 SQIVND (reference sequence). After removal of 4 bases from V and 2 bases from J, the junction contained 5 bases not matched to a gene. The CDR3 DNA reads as TGTGCCAGTAGTAGAAGCGGGGGACACACAGATACGCAGTATTTT. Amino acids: CASSRSGGHTDTQYF.